The present T cell receptor beta chain was sequenced within a study of CD8+CD57+ T cells in acquired aplastic anemia (dated by TCRdb to the late 2010s). Concerning the study at large: A mean of approximately 3 ug of DNA, ranging from roughly 0.2 to 30 ug, was extracted from sorted CD4+ and CD8+ cells. Results and caveats for the whole study, not just this receptor: Patients and healthy controls showed no significant difference in CD8+ Simpson's diversity (P=0.060). Around 28 CD8+ CDR3 sequences were found to be shared between patients and controls, but these sequences appeared to be highly expressed in patients and within the immunodominant clones of the patients.

TCR beta VDJ combination and CDR3 sequence profiling used genomic DNA as the template. An Illumina HiSeq 2000 was used for TCR repertoire sequencing. The published analysis was carried out like this. TRBV/TRBJ rearrangement plots, CDR3 size and DJ length profiles, and Simpson's diversity index were used to evaluate the repertoires. Whichever DNA sequence was most abundant in the deep sequencing data was defined as the immunodominant clone. CDR3 amino acid sequences were screened for sharing across subjects and were compared with published repertoires and the VDJdb database. Clones were called with MiXCR by TCRdb after fastp trimmed the public reads at Q25, and only in-frame beta chains were retained. Under each unique CDR3 protein, matching rows form one entry showing the most common genes and DNA. These V and J calls originate from TCRdb's pipeline instead of the authors' own analysis. The sample yields approximately 190,000 distinct CDR3 sequences; 64% were counted once. The ten largest clones take up 46% of the sample.

The study deep-sequenced TCR repertoires of sorted CD4+ and CD8+ blood T cells from severe aplastic anemia patients and healthy subjects. Ficoll-Paque density gradient centrifugation was used to isolate peripheral blood mononuclear cells. Before DNA was extracted, CD4+ and CD8+ T cells were sorted using either FACS or magnetic beads. This clonotype was seen repeatedly, ten times or more. Its antigen is not yet known. No much larger clonotype is one base removed from it; base qualities were not supplied. Taken from cysteine to phenylalanine, the CDR3 has 19 residues. Only the CDR3 part of the read is kept: 57 bases, read in frame from the first base. The V end loses 5 bases and the J end loses 8 bases, and a stretch of 30 bases separates them. CDR1 and CDR2 were assigned from the germline V gene as SGHVS and FNYEAQ.

In this chain, TRBV7-6 is recombined with TRBJ1-4, with the D gene not confidently named. This clonotype was sampled from a human donor with severe aplastic anemia or a healthy control (not recorded which). The material sequenced was sorted CD4+, CD8+, or CD8+CD57+ T cells (not recorded which) from PBMCs. The CDR3 reads as follows: CASSPNPPSYPADGEKLFF. The nucleotide sequence reads TGTGCCAGCAGCCCGAACCCCCCTAGTTACCCTGCGGATGGCGAAAAACTGTTTTTT.